Given below is one T cell receptor beta chain in context. Its antigen remains unidentified. No base quality values were provided; no much bigger clone lies one nucleotide off. CD4+ T cells from unexposed donors were collected before the COVID-19 pandemic (2011-2018). Following 10 days of culture, the EasySep CD4+ T cell isolation kit was used to isolate CD4+ T cells. Unexposed donor CD4+ T cells were tested for reactivity to SARS-CoV-2 S and N and four common cold coronavirus spike pools, as cell number allowed. Each well held approximately 2.1 million PBMCs cultured in IMDM containing roughly 5% human AB serum and roughly 9.4 IU/ml IL-2. Half of the culture medium was replaced with fresh IL-2-containing medium on days 3 and 7. In general, triplicate replicate wells were used for every peptide culture condition. The leukapheresis product for the unexposed donors was obtained through commercial purchase. Ficoll-Paque PLUS gradient centrifugation was used to isolate PBMCs from either whole blood or leukapheresis product. PBMCs were either cryopreserved at -140 degrees C or used fresh in the expansion assay. The QIAamp Micro DNA Kit was used to extract genomic DNA from the CD4+ T cells.

Library preparation was by the immunoSEQ multiplex PCR assay. In the source study's methods: During preprocessing, nonproductive sequences were removed, as were CDR3s that did not start with C, did not end with F or W, or were shorter than 7 amino acids. The MANAFEST web app was used to call antigen-specific clonotypes on the basis of expansion compared with the reference and with other culture wells. A clone was considered positive if significant expansion relative to the reference culture was observed in 2 of 3 replicate wells at an FDR below 0.05. To be called positive, a clone also had to show significant expansion compared with every other tandem well and an odds ratio greater than 5. Pairwise Levenshtein distance, computed with the stringdist R package after three terminal residues were trimmed from each end, was used as the measure of CDR3 homology. Drawn from immuneACCESS, this table holds only the in-frame rearrangements with V and J called that TCRdb kept. Clones are partly lost; checked studies trace under half to an unresolved V gene and leave the rest unexplained. The DNA was the basis for D and trimming; V, J and clone size are from that table. A total of roughly 17,000 clones appear in this sample, about 80% of them only once. The ten biggest clones cover 9.7% of the sample.

The germline V gene gives CDR1 as MRHNA and CDR2 as SNTAGT. V is pruned by 3 bases and J by 6 bases, leaving 3 bases of the junction without a gene match. The CDR3 sequence holds 15 residues, the cysteine and phenylalanine included. Just CDR3 DNA is preserved here, 45 bases in frame from base 1. This specimen comes from a study of CD4 T cells in relation to SARS-CoV-2 and coronaviruses (dated by TCRdb to 2020 to 2022). Describing the broader study: In the ViraFEST assay, PBMCs were cultured with antigen for approximately 9 days, after which TCR beta CDR3s were sequenced to identify clonal expansions specific to the antigen. The negative reference condition was either a culture with an HIV-1 Nef peptide pool or a culture with no peptide. Using patient-derived lymphoblastoid cell lines, the shared crossreactive spike epitopes were mapped to their HLA restriction. At the level of individual TCR clonotypes, the study measured memory CD4+ T cell crossreactivity between SARS-CoV-2 spike protein and common cold coronavirus spike proteins. The Adaptive Biotechnologies TCR-sequencing kit was used for samples from three pre-COVID donors and for the naive versus memory experiments, whereas the other data were Illumina-based. Expansion assays from other donors in the study were sequenced with a different, Illumina-based TCR-beta assay. Points the paper makes about the study in general: Compared with monoreactive clones, crossreactive clones had significantly weaker SARS-CoV-2-driven expansion, a result consistent with antigenic imprinting. Small numbers of patients and of tested TCRs were a limitation of the study. In roughly 65% of donors, memory CD4+ clonotypes turned up that crossrecognized SARS-CoV-2 and at least one common cold coronavirus spike. Crossreactivity analysis centred on spike protein, so crossreactivity against other viral proteins was not assessed. No donor contributed both pre-pandemic and post-infection samples, which limited tracing the source of pre-existing responses.

The source is a human donor in good health. Here the chain combines TRBV6-4 and TRBJ2-1, with 12 bases matching TRBD2. Sequencing was done on a sample of CD4+ T cells from PBMCs, cultured in vitro. At the DNA level, the sequence is TGTGCCAGCAGTGAGCTAGCGGGAGGGGGCAATGAGCAGTTCTTC. This codes for CASSELAGGGNEQFF.